The 5 T cell receptor beta chains in this list originate from one sample, sequenced in a study of T cell repertoires in cytomegalovirus infection (dated by TCRdb to the late 2010s). Interpreted using the paper, the treatment or condition label stands for: in vitro stimulation with specific CMV peptide epitopes to enrich CMV-specific T cells. Data came from an Illumina HiSeq 1500. The raw public data were reprocessed by TCRdb itself: fastp quality trimming at Q25, MiXCR clonotype calling, in-frame beta chains only. Rows are combined by CDR3 protein, so each entry shows the most common genes and DNA. The sample yields over 250,000 distinct CDR3 sequences; approximately 22% were counted once. About 21% of the sample rests with the top ten. Their cognate antigens are unknown. Sample: cultured PBMCs, taken from culture after CMV antigen stimulation. The receptor set was obtained from a human donor in good health (CMV status not recorded). Some clones in this sample may be carry-over from other donors' samples.

This clonotype was counted at least ten times. This sequence joins TRBV7-2 and TRBJ2-7, with 8 bases lining up with TRBD2. The ends lost 4 bases at V and 5 bases at J; junction bases unmatched: 7. The CDR3 is made up of 14 amino acids. Germline V lookup: CDR1 SGHTA, CDR2 FQGNSA. The CDR3 sequence: CASSSFSGNHEQYF. The DNA for the CDR3 is TGTGCCAGCAGCTCCTTTAGCGGGAATCACGAGCAGTACTTC.

There are a few counts of this clonotype. One end of the junction is discordant with germline, which a read error may explain. The rearrangement joins TRBV6-5 to TRBJ2-3; the match to TRBD2 covers 14 bases. The CDR3 is 17 amino acids. CDR1 and CDR2 from the germline V gene are MNHEY and SVGAGI. In DNA, the CDR3 is TGTGCCAGCAGTTACAAAGGGACTAGCGGGAGCAGAGATACGCAGTATTTT. Protein sequence: CASSYKGTSGSRDTQYF.

This clonotype turned up a few times. The V and J genes are TRBV7-3 and TRBJ2-3; D is tentatively TRBD1 or TRBD2 (7 bases each). The germline V and J ends were trimmed by 5 bases and 3 bases, with 15 bases remaining between them. Germline CDR1 and CDR2: SGHTA and FQGTGA. This CDR3 spans 15 amino acids. The CDR3: CASSPGRGQTDTQYF. CDR3 nucleotide sequence: TGTGCCAGCAGCCCTGGGAGGGGGCAGACAGATACGCAGTATTTT.

This clonotype was seen only once. Possible read error: a much larger clone is one base away. The conserved final phenylalanine or tryptophan is absent from the CDR3, which likely points to a read error. This chain uses TRBV7-6 with TRBJ2-3; D call uncertain. The CDR3 spans 15 residues. Trimming shortened V by 5 bases and J by 0 bases, and 12 bases separated the two germline ends. Germline assignment: CDR1 SGHVS and CDR2 FNYEAQ. The CDR3 sequence is CASSLRPRSTDTQYL. The DNA for the CDR3 is TGTGCCAGCAGCCTCCGACCGAGGAGCACAGATACGCAGTATTTA.

This clonotype was observed at least ten times. The V gene is TRBV7-6, the J gene TRBJ2-1; TRBD2 matches at 9 bases. The V gene end was trimmed by 5 bases and the J gene end by 5 bases; junction bases not matched to a gene: 7. Germline assignment: CDR1 SGHVS and CDR2 FNYEAQ. The CDR3 loop spans 15 amino acids. The CDR3 reads CASSPGLAPNNEQFF. The CDR3 DNA is TGTGCCAGCAGCCCCGGACTAGCGCCCAACAATGAGCAGTTCTTC.